Listed below are T cell receptor beta chains from one sample, sequenced in a study of T-cell memory formation after mild COVID-19. Via MiXCR, TCRdb re-called the 5' RACE reads, giving one row per CDR3 protein. The table includes about 290,000 distinct CDR3 sequences, approximately 15% detected once. The sample was PBMCs or a T cell subset sorted from them (not recorded which). The receptor source for this set is a man in his late teens or twenties who had mild COVID-19 (a few samples of this study predate the infection). Cell type and time point are not known. Both conserved end residues are part of each CDR3. The D gene is left open where the match is weak. Only part of the rows carry a size: once, few, many, or a class if the clone is expanded.

TRBJ1-6	few	TRBV6-5	NA	TGTGCCAGCAGTTACTCGGGGCTCTCCTATAATTCACCCCTCCACTTT	CASSYSGLSYNSPLHF
TRBJ2-5	NA	TRBV20-1	NA	TGCAGTGCCCGCCAGCTCCTCGGATGGGAGACCCAGTACTTC	CSARQLLGWETQYF
TRBJ1-1	few	TRBV5-1	NA	TGCGCCAGCAGCTTCAATACCCGTCCGGGGCTGGACACTGAAGCTTTCTTT	CASSFNTRPGLDTEAFF
TRBJ2-7	many	TRBV11-2	NA	TGTGCCAGCAGCCGCTGGACCTACGAGCAGTACTTC	CASSRWTYEQYF
TRBJ2-7	NA	TRBV7-2	NA	TGTGCCAGCAGCTCCAGGGACGGAGGCTACGAGCAGTACTTC	CASSSRDGGYEQYF
TRBJ2-2	NA	TRBV4-3	NA	TGCGCCAGCAACCTCGGGTTAGCGGCAAATGGGGGGGAGCTGTTTTTT	CASNLGLAANGGELFF
TRBJ1-4	NA	TRBV27	TRBD1	TGTGCCAGCAGCCGACAGGGTGGGGAAAAACTGTTTTTT	CASSRQGGEKLFF
TRBJ2-2	NA	TRBV9	NA	TGTGCCAGCAGCGTAGTGGGACAGAACACCGGGGAGCTGTTTTTT	CASSVVGQNTGELFF
TRBJ2-3	NA	TRBV5-4	NA	TGTGCCAGCAGCGAAATCGCGGGGTCAGATACGCAGTATTTT	CASSEIAGSDTQYF
TRBJ1-1	NA	TRBV6-1	NA	TGTGCCAGTCCCGGGACTGAAGCTTTCTTT	CASPGTEAFF
TRBJ2-3	NA	TRBV20-1	TRBD2	TGCAGTGCTAGAGATGCCCTAGCGGGGAACACAGATACGCAGTATTTT	CSARDALAGNTDTQYF
TRBJ2-2	few	TRBV7-2	NA	TGTGCCAGCAGCTTAGCGGGGGCCTCGAACACCGGGGAGCTGTTTTTT	CASSLAGASNTGELFF
TRBJ2-5	NA	TRBV7-8	NA	TGTGCCAGCAGCTTAGCGGTTGCGCAGGGCCAAGAGACCCAGTACTTC	CASSLAVAQGQETQYF
TRBJ1-6	few	TRBV7-6	NA	TGTGCCAGCAGCTTAGAAGGGGACGGACCCCAGGGTTCACCCCTCCACTTT	CASSLEGDGPQGSPLHF
TRBJ2-3	NA	TRBV9	NA	TGTGCCAGCAGCGTAGTAGGGGAAAACACAGATACGCAGTATTTT	CASSVVGENTDTQYF
TRBJ2-2	many	TRBV9	TRBD1	TGTGCCAGCAGCTTACGAGACAGGGTGAACACCGGGGAGCTGTTTTTT	CASSLRDRVNTGELFF
TRBJ2-1	few	TRBV12-3/TRBV12-4	NA	TGTGCCAGCAGTTTTAGGGGGGAAAGATACAATGAGCAGTTCTTC	CASSFRGERYNEQFF
TRBJ1-4	NA	TRBV6-5	TRBD1	TGTGCCAGCAGGGGGGACAGGGTTGAAAAACTGTTTTTT	CASRGDRVEKLFF
TRBJ2-5	NA	TRBV4-3	TRBD2	TGCGCCAGCAGCCTTAGAGCGGGGGGGCTCGTAGAGACCCAGTACTTC	CASSLRAGGLVETQYF
TRBJ1-2	NA	TRBV3-1	NA	TGTGCCAGCAGCCAAGGGGTGGCGGGCGGCTACACCTTC	CASSQGVAGGYTF
TRBJ1-2	NA	TRBV4-3	TRBD1	TGCGCCAGCAGCCAACAGACAGGGGCCCACTATGGCTACACCTTC	CASSQQTGAHYGYTF
TRBJ1-2	NA	TRBV6-2/TRBV6-3	TRBD1	TGTGCCAGCAGTCAAACCGGGACAGCCGCTAACTATGGCTACACCTTC	CASSQTGTAANYGYTF
TRBJ1-6	NA	TRBV7-2	NA	TGTGCCAGCAGCGCTAATACAGGGATGACTTCACCCCTCCACTTT	CASSANTGMTSPLHF